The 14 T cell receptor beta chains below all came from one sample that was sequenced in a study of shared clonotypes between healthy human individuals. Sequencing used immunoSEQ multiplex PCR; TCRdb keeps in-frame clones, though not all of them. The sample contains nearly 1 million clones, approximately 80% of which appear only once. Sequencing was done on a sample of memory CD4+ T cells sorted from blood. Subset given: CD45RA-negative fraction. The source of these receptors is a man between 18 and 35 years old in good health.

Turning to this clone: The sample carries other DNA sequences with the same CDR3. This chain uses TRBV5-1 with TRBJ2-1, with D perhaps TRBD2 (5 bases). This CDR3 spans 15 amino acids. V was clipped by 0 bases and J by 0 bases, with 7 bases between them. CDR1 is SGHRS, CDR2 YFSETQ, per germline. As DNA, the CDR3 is TGCGCCAGCAGCTTGGGAGGGTTCTCCTACAATGAGCAGTTCTTC. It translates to CASSLGGFSYNEQFF.

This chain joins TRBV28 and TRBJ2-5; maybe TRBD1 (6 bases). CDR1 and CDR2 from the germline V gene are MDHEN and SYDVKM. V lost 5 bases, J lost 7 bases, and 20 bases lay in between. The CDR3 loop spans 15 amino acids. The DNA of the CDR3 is TGTGCCAGCAGTACGAGGGGGACCACAAAAGGGACCCAGTACTTC. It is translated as CASSTRGTTKGTQYF.

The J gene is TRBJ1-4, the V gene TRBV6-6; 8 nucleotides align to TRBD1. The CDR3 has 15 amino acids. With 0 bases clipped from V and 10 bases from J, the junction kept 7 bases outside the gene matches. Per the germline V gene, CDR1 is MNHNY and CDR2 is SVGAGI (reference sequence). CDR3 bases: TGTGCCAGCAGTTACTCGACAGGGGACGCTGGAAAACTGTTTTTT. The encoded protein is CASSYSTGDAGKLFF.

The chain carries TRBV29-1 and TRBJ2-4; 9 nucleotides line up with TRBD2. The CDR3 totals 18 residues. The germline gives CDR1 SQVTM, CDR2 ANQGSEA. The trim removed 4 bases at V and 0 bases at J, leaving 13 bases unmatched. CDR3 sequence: CSVADGASGTLAKNIQYF. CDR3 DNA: TGCAGCGTTGCCGACGGGGCTAGCGGGACCTTAGCCAAAAACATTCAGTACTTC.

The DNA of the CDR3 is TGTGCCAGCAGCCCGCCCGGTAGGTTTCACCAAGAGACCCAGTACTTC. Its translation is CASSPPGRFHQETQYF. V usage is TRBV5-6 and J usage is TRBJ2-5; no firm D call. V lost 4 bases to trimming and J lost 0 bases, with 16 bases between them. CDR1 is SGHDT and CDR2 is YYEEEE in the germline V gene. The CDR3 is 16 residues long.

CDR3 coding DNA: TGTGCCAGCCGAGGGACTAGCGGGTGGGGAGCGCAGTACTTC. Protein: CASRGTSGWGAQYF. This chain joins TRBV7-2 and TRBJ2-7; 12 positions agree with TRBD2. Trimming removed 8 bases from V and 9 bases from J; junction bases left unmatched: 11. CDR1 is SGHTA, CDR2 FQGNSA, per germline. This CDR3 is built from 14 residues.

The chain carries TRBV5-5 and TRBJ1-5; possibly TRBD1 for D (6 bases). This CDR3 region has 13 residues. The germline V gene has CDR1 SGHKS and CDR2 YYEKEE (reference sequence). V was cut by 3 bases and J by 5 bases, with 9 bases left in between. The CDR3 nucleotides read TGTGCCAGCAGCTCGCAGGGGTATCAGCCCCAGCATTTT. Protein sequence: CASSSQGYQPQHF.

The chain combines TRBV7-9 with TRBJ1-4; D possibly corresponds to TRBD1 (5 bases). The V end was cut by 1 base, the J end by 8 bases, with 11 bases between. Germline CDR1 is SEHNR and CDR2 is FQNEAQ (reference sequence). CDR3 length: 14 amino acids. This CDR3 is CASSLGGVKEKLFF. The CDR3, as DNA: TGTGCCAGCAGCTTAGGAGGGGTAAAGGAAAAACTGTTTTTT.

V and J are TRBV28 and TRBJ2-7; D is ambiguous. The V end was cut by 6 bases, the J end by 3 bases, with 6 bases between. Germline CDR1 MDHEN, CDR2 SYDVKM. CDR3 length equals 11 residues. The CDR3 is CASSPFYEQYF. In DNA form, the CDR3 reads TGTGCCAGCAGCCCCTTCTACGAGCAGTACTTC.

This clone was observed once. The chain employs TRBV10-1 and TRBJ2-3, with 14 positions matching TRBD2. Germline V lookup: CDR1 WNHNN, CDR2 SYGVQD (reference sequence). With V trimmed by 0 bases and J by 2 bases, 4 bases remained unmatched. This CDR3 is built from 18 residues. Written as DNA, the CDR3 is TGCGCCAGCAGTGAGTCGCGGACTAGCGGGAGGCCCACAGATACGCAGTATTTT. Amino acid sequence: CASSESRTSGRPTDTQYF.

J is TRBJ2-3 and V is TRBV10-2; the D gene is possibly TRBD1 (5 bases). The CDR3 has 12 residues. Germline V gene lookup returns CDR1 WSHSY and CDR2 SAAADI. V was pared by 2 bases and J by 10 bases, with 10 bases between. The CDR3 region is CASSEEGVSQYF. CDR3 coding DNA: TGCGCCAGCAGTGAGGAAGGGGTGTCGCAGTATTTT.

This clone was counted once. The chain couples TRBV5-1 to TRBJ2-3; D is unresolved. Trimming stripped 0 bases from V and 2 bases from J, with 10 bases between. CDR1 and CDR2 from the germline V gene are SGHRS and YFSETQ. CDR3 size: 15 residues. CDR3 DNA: TGCGCCAGCAGCTTGGTAGGCAGTCTCACAGATACGCAGTATTTT. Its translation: CASSLVGSLTDTQYF. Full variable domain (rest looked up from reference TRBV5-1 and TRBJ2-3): KAGVTQTPRYLIKTRGQQVTLSCSPISGHRSVSWYQQTPGQGLQFLFEYFSETQRNKGNFPGRFSGRQFSNSRSEMNVSTLELGDSALYLCASSLVGSLTDTQYFGPGTRLTVL.

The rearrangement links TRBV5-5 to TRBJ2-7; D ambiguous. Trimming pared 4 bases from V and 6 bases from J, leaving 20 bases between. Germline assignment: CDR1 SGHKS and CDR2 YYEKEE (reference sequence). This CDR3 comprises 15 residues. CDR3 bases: TGTGCCAGCAGCCCTCAACCCGATTCACTAACCGAGCAGTACTTC. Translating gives CASSPQPDSLTEQYF.

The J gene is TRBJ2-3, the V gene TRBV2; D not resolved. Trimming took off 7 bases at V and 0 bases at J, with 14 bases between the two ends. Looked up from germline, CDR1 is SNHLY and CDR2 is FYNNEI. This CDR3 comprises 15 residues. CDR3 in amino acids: CASIVAGYSTDTQYF. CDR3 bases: TGTGCCAGCATCGTAGCCGGATATAGCACAGATACGCAGTATTTT.